These 11 T cell receptor beta chains were sequenced from one sample in a study of the immune and genomic landscape of osteosarcoma. Sequenced by immunoSEQ multiplex PCR; TCRdb stores in-frame clones only, minus some. The table lists around 690 clones, approximately 80% of them singletons. Source material: primary tumor tissue from the femur. The source is a man under 40 with osteosarcoma.

V usage is TRBV29-1 and J usage is TRBJ1-1; D gene ambiguous. The CDR3 loop spans 14 amino acids. V lost 3 bases to trimming and J lost 2 bases, with 13 bases between them. From germline, CDR1 is SQVTM and CDR2 ANQGSEA. CDR3 DNA: TGCAGCGTTGACGGAGGACGACGAAACACTGAAGCTTTCTTT. This translates into CSVDGGRRNTEAFF.

This chain connects TRBV18 to TRBJ2-6; D remains ambiguous. The CDR3 length is 18 residues. Trimming stripped 2 bases from V and 5 bases from J, with 19 bases between. Germline lookup yields CDR1 KGHSH and CDR2 LQKENI. Here the CDR3 reads CASSPSKHLQSRANVLTF. The CDR3 region has the DNA TGTGCCAGCTCACCATCCAAACATTTACAAAGTCGGGCCAACGTCCTGACTTTC. Full variable domain (outside the CDR3, taken from reference TRBV18 and TRBJ2-6): NAGVMQNPRHLVRRRGQEARLRCSPMKGHSHVYWYRQLPEEGLKFMVYLQKENIIDESGMPKERFSAEFPKEGPSILRIQQVVRGDSAAYFCASSPSKHLQSRANVLTFGAGSRLTVL.

Notes on this clone: This sample includes further DNA sequences coding for the same CDR3. The V and J genes are TRBV5-1 and TRBJ2-1, with D uncertain. Trimming left V 2 bases short and J 0 bases short, with 12 bases between. Germline-derived CDR1 and CDR2 are SGHRS and YFSETQ. There are 16 residues in the CDR3. CDR3 sequence (DNA): TGCGCCAGCAGCTTACTGGGCACCCCCTCCTACAATGAGCAGTTCTTC. This codes for CASSLLGTPSYNEQFF.

The chain carries TRBV9 and TRBJ2-2; 9 nucleotides line up with TRBD2. The CDR3 length is 18 residues. The germline V gene encodes CDR1 SGDLS and CDR2 YYNGEE. The V gene end was trimmed by 3 bases and the J gene end by 4 bases; junction bases not matched to a gene: 13. The CDR3 spells CASSAPSGLALLTGELFF. CDR3 nucleotide sequence: TGTGCCAGCAGCGCTCCATCGGGACTAGCCTTACTCACCGGGGAGCTGTTTTTT.

This clone occurred once. The V call is TRBV6-5, the J call TRBJ2-3; 10 bases are a match to TRBD2. CDR3 length: 16 amino acids. Germline CDR1 is MNHEY and CDR2 is SVGAGI. With 4 bases clipped from V and 4 bases from J, the junction kept 8 bases outside the gene matches. CDR3: CASSSHQRGGADTQYF. DNA for the CDR3: TGTGCCAGCAGTTCTCACCAGCGGGGGGGCGCAGATACGCAGTATTTT.

The chain has TRBV25-1 and TRBJ1-2, with D unclear. The CDR3 spans 14 residues. V dropped 8 bases and J dropped 5 bases, with 18 bases sitting between them. Looked up from germline, CDR1 is MGHDK and CDR2 is SYGVNS. CDR3: CASLSEAPPYGYTF. CDR3 nucleotides: TGTGCCAGCCTGTCAGAAGCTCCGCCTTATGGCTACACCTTC.

This chain connects TRBV29-1 to TRBJ1-1; D is ambiguous. Trimming pared 7 bases from V and 0 bases from J, leaving 18 bases between. Germline V CDR1 and CDR2: SQVTM, ANQGSEA. There are 15 residues in the CDR3. The CDR3 region is CSGAPGWSMNTEAFF. DNA of the CDR3: TGCAGCGGTGCGCCCGGGTGGAGCATGAACACTGAAGCTTTCTTT.

The chain recombines TRBV6-6 with TRBJ2-2, with D unresolved. Trimming left V 3 bases short and J 7 bases short, with 3 bases between. Per germline, CDR1 MNHNY and CDR2 SVGAGI (reference sequence). This CDR3 spans 11 amino acids. The chain's CDR3 is CASSYIGELFF. In nucleotides, the CDR3 is TGTGCCAGCAGTTATATCGGGGAGCTGTTTTTT.

The table lists this clone with a few counts. This chain connects TRBV6-6 to TRBJ1-2; D is uncertain. V was cut by 8 bases and J by 4 bases, with 11 bases left in between. The CDR3 spans 12 residues. From germline, CDR1 is MNHNY and CDR2 SVGAGI (reference sequence). The CDR3 sequence is CASGASFYGYTF. The CDR3 bases are TGTGCCAGCGGAGCCAGCTTCTATGGCTACACCTTC.

This chain joins TRBV7-9 and TRBJ1-1; no reliable D call. V was shortened by 1 base and J by 4 bases, with 7 bases between the two germline ends. Germline CDR1 reads SEHNR; CDR2 reads FQNEAQ (reference sequence). The CDR3 runs to 13 residues. DNA for the CDR3: TGTGCCAGCAGCTTAGATGTAGGCACTGAAGCTTTCTTT. Its protein is CASSLDVGTEAFF.

CDR3 nucleotide sequence: TGCGCCAGCAGGCCCGACAGGGGTAATCAGCCCCAGCATTTT. It translates to CASRPDRGNQPQHF. The chain couples TRBV5-1 to TRBJ1-5; 8 bases agree with TRBD1. Germline V gives CDR1 SGHRS, CDR2 YFSETQ. This CDR3 is 14 amino acids long. V lost 5 bases and J lost 4; bases outside the gene matches: 5. The entire variable domain, with the rest obtained from reference TRBV5-1 and TRBJ1-5, is as follows: KAGVTQTPRYLIKTRGQQVTLSCSPISGHRSVSWYQQTPGQGLQFLFEYFSETQRNKGNFPGRFSGRQFSNSRSEMNVSTLELGDSALYLCASRPDRGNQPQHFGDGTRLSIL.